One and the same sample provided the 15 T cell receptor beta chains below, sequenced in a study of beta chain features in type 1 diabetes. Regarding the study as a whole: Shorter TCRB CDR3s, moderately but significantly so, were found in Type 1 diabetes patients in all four CD4+ subsets.

The antigens of these receptors remain unknown. The whole isolated RNA underwent reverse transcription, so sequencing captured expressed TCRB transcripts. Generated by immunoSEQ multiplex PCR, the TCRdb table keeps only in-frame clones and is missing some. The sample consists of approximately 730,000 clones, about an eighth of them appearing once. Material for sequencing was naive CD4+ T cells from blood. The receptors here all came from a man between 18 and 35 years old with type 1 diabetes.

The chain joins TRBV11-3 to TRBJ2-1; 10 nucleotides match TRBD2. This CDR3 comprises 15 residues. In germline, CDR1 is SGHNT, CDR2 YENEEA. V was clipped by 3 bases and J by 9 bases; unmatched bases: 8. Here the CDR3 reads CASSFRVAGGGEQFF. The CDR3 bases are TGTGCCAGCAGCTTTAGGGTAGCGGGGGGTGGTGAGCAGTTCTTC.

This clone has only a few counts. The genes are TRBV5-1 and TRBJ2-5, with 10 bases that match TRBD2. This CDR3 is 17 amino acids long. The junction had 15 bases not matched to a gene; V was cut back by 8 bases and J by 2 bases. Germline assignment: CDR1 SGHRS and CDR2 YFSETQ. The CDR3 loop reads CASRPLAGGTQQETQYF. In DNA form, the CDR3 reads TGCGCCAGTCGACCCTTAGCGGGGGGCACTCAACAAGAGACCCAGTACTTC.

A few counts support this clone. This sequence joins TRBV6-1 and TRBJ2-1; possible D gene TRBD1, 6 bases. CDR3 length: 17 residues. V dropped 3 bases and J dropped 0 bases, with 15 bases sitting between them. Germline V gene data show CDR1 as MNHNS and CDR2 as SASEGT. The DNA for the CDR3 is TGTGCCAGCAGTGATCCCGGACAGCCAAACTCCTACAATGAGCAGTTCTTC. This translates into CASSDPGQPNSYNEQFF.

The chain employs TRBV7-6 and TRBJ2-1; the match to TRBD2 covers 9 bases. Trimming took 1 base from V and 6 from J; bases not matched to a gene: 4. Germline-derived CDR1 and CDR2 are SGHVS and FNYEAQ. The CDR3 has 15 residues. CDR3 sequence (DNA): TGTGCCAGCAGCTTAGGAGGCGGGGGGGCCAATGAGCAGTTCTTC. This sequence encodes CASSLGGGGANEQFF. Supplemented by reference TRBV7-6 and TRBJ2-1, the full variable domain reads GAGVSQSPRYKVTKRGQDVALRCDPISGHVSLYWYRQALGQGPEFLTYFNYEAQQDKSGLPNDRFSAERPEGSISTLTIQRTEQRDSAMYRCASSLGGGGANEQFFGPGTRLTVL.

This chain links TRBV10-3 with TRBJ1-1, with D possibly being TRBD1 (6 bases). V gave up 4 bases and J gave up 3 bases, with 18 bases separating them. CDR1 and CDR2 from the germline V gene are ENHRY and SYGVKD. This CDR3 region has 16 residues. The CDR3 DNA reads TGTGCCATCAGTGGGAGGATATGGGCAGGGGACACTGAAGCTTTCTTT. Encoded protein: CAISGRIWAGDTEAFF.

This clone was recorded a few times. In nucleotides, the CDR3 is TGCGCCAGCAGCCAAGATCGGAGGGGGAGCAATCAGCCCCAGCATTTT. Translation: CASSQDRRGSNQPQHF. V gene TRBV4-1 combines with J gene TRBJ1-5, with D possibly matching TRBD1 (6 bases). Trimming left V 0 bases short and J 1 base short, with 10 bases between. CDR3 length equals 16 residues. The germline gives CDR1 MGHRA, CDR2 YSYEKL.

This clone was seen a few times. The chain links TRBV19 to TRBJ1-5; possibly TRBD1 for D (6 bases). Germline V gene sequence: CDR1 LNHDA, CDR2 SQIVND (reference sequence). This CDR3 is 17 amino acids long. V lost 4 bases to trimming and J lost 0 bases, with 16 bases between them. CDR3 sequence reads: CASSTLLQGYSNQPQHF. The DNA of the CDR3 is TGTGCCAGTAGTACCCTCCTACAGGGCTATAGCAATCAGCCCCAGCATTTT.

The genes are TRBV25-1 and TRBJ2-2; unclear D gene. This CDR3 is 14 amino acids long. Germline loops: CDR1 MGHDK, CDR2 SYGVNS. The ends were cut back, 8 bases at V and 6 bases at J, with 16 bases in the middle. CDR3 loop: CASQMSAVSGELFF. CDR3 coding DNA: TGTGCCAGCCAGATGAGTGCGGTGTCCGGGGAGCTGTTTTTT.

The chain links TRBV9 to TRBJ1-5; no definite D call. The CDR3 is 14 amino acids. V lost 6 bases and J 5 bases, leaving 15 bases between the germline ends. Germline V gene lookup returns CDR1 SGDLS and CDR2 YYNGEE. CDR3 DNA: TGTGCCAGCAACCCCGGGCTCGGCGATCAGCCCCAGCATTTT. Its protein product is CASNPGLGDQPQHF.

This clone was picked up a small number of times. This chain connects TRBV27 to TRBJ2-1; TRBD2 agrees at 10 bases. In germline, CDR1 is MNHEY, CDR2 SMNVEV (reference sequence). V lost 6 bases and J lost 8; bases outside the gene matches: 7. This CDR3 spans 14 amino acids. As DNA, the CDR3 is TGTGCCAGCAGACTTAGCGGGGGGAGGTATGAGCAGTTCTTC. This translates into CASRLSGGRYEQFF.

The rearrangement joins TRBV7-2 to TRBJ2-3, with 8 bases matching TRBD2. V shed 1 base and J 2 bases; nucleotides not matched to a gene: 2. This CDR3 contains 15 residues. Per the germline V gene, CDR1 is SGHTA and CDR2 is FQGNSA. CDR3 region: CASSLEAGDTDTQYF. The CDR3 nucleotides read TGTGCCAGCAGCTTAGAAGCGGGGGACACAGATACGCAGTATTTT. The whole variable domain, remainder taken from reference TRBV7-2 and TRBJ2-3, is GAGVSQSPSNKVTEKGKDVELRCDPISGHTALYWYRQSLGQGLEFLIYFQGNSAPDKSGLPSDRFSAERTGGSVSTLTIQRTQQEDSAVYLCASSLEAGDTDTQYFGPGTRLTVL.

This chain joins TRBV2 and TRBJ1-1; D gene unclear. V shed 9 bases and J shed 3 bases, with 11 bases lying between them. The CDR3 has 12 amino acids. Germline-derived CDR1 and CDR2 are SNHLY and FYNNEI. CDR3 region: CARLIPDTEAFF. The DNA for the CDR3 is TGTGCCAGGCTTATCCCGGACACTGAAGCTTTCTTT.

This clone was found a few times. The chain uses TRBV27 and TRBJ1-1, with 8 bases matching TRBD1. The CDR3 sequence is 16 residues long. Germline V gene lookup returns CDR1 MNHEY and CDR2 SMNVEV (reference sequence). The V gene end was trimmed by 2 bases and the J gene end by 6 bases; junction bases not matched to a gene: 11. The CDR3 bases are TGTGCCAGCAGTTTAGAGACAGGGGTAAAGGGCGCTGAAGCTTTCTTT. This codes for CASSLETGVKGAEAFF.

The chain has TRBV7-2 and TRBJ2-2; weak D call: TRBD2 (6 bases). This CDR3 has 12 amino acids. V was cut by 3 bases and J by 13 bases, with 12 bases left in between. CDR1 and CDR2 (germline): SGHTA, FQGNSA. Written as DNA, the CDR3 is TGTGCCAGCAGCTTTGTGAAGGGAGGGCTGTTTTTT. Encoded protein: CASSFVKGGLFF.

There are a few counts of this clone. In DNA, the CDR3 is TGTGCCAGCAGCGGCAGGGGAAACTATGGCTACACCTTC. Its protein product is CASSGRGNYGYTF. The chain has TRBV9 and TRBJ1-2; possibly TRBD1 for D (6 bases). The ends were cut back, 3 bases at V and 2 bases at J, with 8 bases in the middle. The length of the CDR3 is 13 residues. The V gene's germline CDR1 is SGDLS and CDR2 YYNGEE.